This TCR beta chain is drawn from a study of T cell repertoires in cytomegalovirus infection. Background on the study: Based on public TCR beta signatures, there were indications of CMV infection and of a matching HLA type.

Germline V CDR1 and CDR2: SQVTM, ANQGSEA. V dropped 0 bases and J dropped 9 bases, with 12 bases sitting between them. The CDR3 sequence is 13 residues long. TCRdb processed the reads anew with MiXCR; each CDR3 protein has one entry. The sample has fewer than 400,000 distinct CDR3 sequences; 15% to 20% are singletons. The origin of this receptor is a human donor in good health (CMV status not recorded). Some clones in this sample may be carry-over from other donors' samples. The chain combines TRBV29-1 with TRBJ2-1, with a weak D call TRBD2 (7 bases). The sequenced material came from PBMCs. The CDR3 DNA reads TGCAGCGTTGAAGAAGGGGGGGGGGGTGAGCAGTTCTTC. Residues: CSVEEGGGGEQFF.